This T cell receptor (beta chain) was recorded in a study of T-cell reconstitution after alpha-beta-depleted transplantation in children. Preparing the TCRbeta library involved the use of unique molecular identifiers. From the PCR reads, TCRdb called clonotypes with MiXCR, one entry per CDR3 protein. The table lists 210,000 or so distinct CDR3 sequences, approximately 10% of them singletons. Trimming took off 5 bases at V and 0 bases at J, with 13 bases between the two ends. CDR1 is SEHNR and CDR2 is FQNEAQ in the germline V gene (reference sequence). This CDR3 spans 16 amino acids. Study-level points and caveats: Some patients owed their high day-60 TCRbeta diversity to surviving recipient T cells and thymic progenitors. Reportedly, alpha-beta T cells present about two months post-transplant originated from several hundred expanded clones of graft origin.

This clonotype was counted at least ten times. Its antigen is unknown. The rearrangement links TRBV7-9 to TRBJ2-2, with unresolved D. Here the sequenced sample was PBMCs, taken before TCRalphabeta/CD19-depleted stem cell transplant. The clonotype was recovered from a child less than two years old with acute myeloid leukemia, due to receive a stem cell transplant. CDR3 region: CASSPLSDANTGELFF. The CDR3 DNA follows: TGTGCCAGCAGCCCACTGTCCGATGCGAACACCGGGGAGCTGTTTTTT.